A single sample gave rise to the 29 T cell receptor beta chains below, sequenced in a study of PD-L1 blockade in urothelial cancer. The table came from immunoSEQ multiplex PCR; TCRdb's copy has only in-frame clones and leaves some out. The top ten clones hold about 1.8% of a sample with 15,000 to 20,000 clones, around four fifths of them seen once. As to time point: peripheral blood 6 weeks after treatment start. The specimen comprised PBMCs, sampled around atezolizumab (anti-PD-L1) treatment. These receptors were taken from a man in his fifties with urothelial cancer.

The sample holds one count of this clone. The rearrangement joins TRBV4-1 to TRBJ1-3; no clear D. There are 15 residues in the CDR3. Trimming removed 2 bases from V and 0 bases from J, with 8 bases in between. CDR1 is MGHRA and CDR2 is YSYEKL in the germline V gene. CDR3 coding DNA: TGCGCCAGCAGCCAAACCCCTAACTCTGGAAACACCATATATTTT. It encodes CASSQTPNSGNTIYF.

The chain combines TRBV18 with TRBJ1-1; D is unresolved. This CDR3 region has 13 residues. Between the trimmed V and J ends, which lost 5 bases and 0 bases, there was a span of 7 bases. Per germline, CDR1 KGHSH and CDR2 LQKENI. The CDR3 here is CASSTTMNTEAFF. The CDR3, as DNA: TGTGCCAGCTCAACGACAATGAACACTGAAGCTTTCTTT.

The rearrangement links TRBV10-2 to TRBJ1-1; TRBD1 might be the D (6 bases). The CDR3 consists of 13 residues. The germline CDR1 and CDR2 sequences are WSHSY and SAAADI. Trimming shortened V by 7 bases and J by 1 base, and 10 bases separated the two germline ends. The CDR3 spells CASTRQENTEAFF. In DNA form, the CDR3 reads TGCGCCAGCACCCGACAGGAGAACACTGAAGCTTTCTTT.

The rearrangement links TRBV10-3 to TRBJ1-5, with a tentative D call TRBD1 (5 bases). This CDR3 region has 14 residues. V was clipped by 3 bases and J by 7 bases, with 13 bases between them. Germline V gene lookup returns CDR1 ENHRY and CDR2 SYGVKD. CDR3 residues: CAISDGGENQPQHF. DNA for the CDR3: TGTGCCATCAGTGACGGAGGGGAGAACCAGCCCCAGCATTTT.

V is TRBV18 and J is TRBJ1-4, with 8 bases that match TRBD1. This CDR3 has 15 amino acids. Germline-derived CDR1 and CDR2 are KGHSH and LQKENI. With 3 bases clipped from V and 2 bases from J, the junction kept 2 bases outside the gene matches. The DNA for the CDR3 is TGTGCCAGCTCACCGAACAGGGGGACTAATGAAAAACTGTTTTTT. Translation gives CASSPNRGTNEKLFF.

The rearrangement uses TRBV7-8 and TRBJ1-2; possibly TRBD1 for D (5 bases). Trimming took 5 bases from V and 8 from J, leaving 12 bases between them. There are 12 residues in the CDR3. CDR1 and CDR2 from the germline V gene are SGHVS and FQNEAQ. CDR3 sequence: CASSLVGAGYTF. The CDR3 DNA sequence: TGTGCCAGCAGCCTGGTAGGGGCCGGCTACACCTTC.

Points on this clone: The junction departs from the called germline gene at one end, perhaps through a read error. The chain links TRBV7-7 to TRBJ2-5, with no clear D. Germline V gene lookup returns CDR1 SSHAT and CDR2 FNYEAQ (reference sequence). The CDR3 sequence is 15 residues long. CDR3 region: CASSLANSYQETQYF. CDR3 DNA sequence: TGTGCTAGCAGCTTAGCTAACAGCTACCAAGAGACCCAGTACTTC.

This chain joins TRBV5-1 and TRBJ2-3; 10 nucleotides line up with TRBD1. Germline CDR1 is SGHRS and CDR2 is YFSETQ. J lost 1 base, V lost 5 bases, and 7 bases had no gene match. The CDR3 length is 16 residues. This CDR3 reads CASSRQGAGGTDTQYF. The DNA for the CDR3 is TGCGCCAGCAGTCGACAGGGGGCGGGAGGCACAGATACGCAGTATTTT.

The chain carries TRBV19 and TRBJ2-1; 9 bases match TRBD2. V shed 7 bases and J 2 bases; nucleotides not matched to a gene: 15. Germline-derived CDR1 and CDR2 are LNHDA and SQIVND (reference sequence). CDR3 length: 18 residues. The CDR3 DNA is TGTGCCAGTACCCGGGGGATCGCGGGAGGGTTAACCTACAATGAGCAGTTCTTC. Amino acids: CASTRGIAGGLTYNEQFF.

This clone was seen a few times. The chain joins TRBV11-2 to TRBJ1-2; D remains ambiguous. V lost 0 bases and J lost 4, with 9 bases in between. The germline V gene encodes CDR1 SGHAT and CDR2 FQNNGV. This CDR3 region has 14 residues. For the CDR3, the DNA is TGTGCCAGCAGCTTAGATAGGAACAGCTATGGCTACACCTTC. This gives the protein CASSLDRNSYGYTF.

A single count supports this clone. The CDR3 is CASRVTGHTTNEKLFF. The CDR3 bases are TGTGCCAGCAGGGTTACGGGACATACAACTAATGAAAAACTGTTTTTT. This chain connects TRBV27 to TRBJ1-4; possibly TRBD1 for D (6 bases). CDR1 and CDR2 from the germline V gene are MNHEY and SMNVEV (reference sequence). The CDR3 loop spans 16 amino acids. V was cut by 6 bases and J by 0 bases, with 14 bases left in between.

The V and J genes are TRBV10-1 and TRBJ2-5; 8 positions agree with TRBD1. The V segment lost 5 bases and the J segment 5 bases; nucleotides outside the gene matches: 4. CDR3 length: 13 residues. Germline V gene data show CDR1 as WNHNN and CDR2 as SYGVQD (reference sequence). This chain's CDR3 is CASSRQGSETQYF. The CDR3 DNA sequence: TGCGCCAGCAGTCGACAGGGGTCGGAGACCCAGTACTTC.

The genes are TRBV7-8 and TRBJ1-2, with a possible D match to TRBD1 (5 bases). Germline V gene data show CDR1 as SGHVS and CDR2 as FQNEAQ. Between the trimmed V and J ends, which lost 0 bases and 5 bases, there was a span of 13 bases. The CDR3 length is 15 residues. The CDR3 DNA is TGTGCCAGCAGCTTAGCGGCAGGGATTGATTATGGCTACACCTTC. Protein: CASSLAAGIDYGYTF.

J is TRBJ2-5 and V is TRBV2, with 7 bases aligning to TRBD2. This CDR3 has 15 amino acids. Germline-derived CDR1 and CDR2 are SNHLY and FYNNEI. J was trimmed by 7 bases and V by 2 bases; bases with no gene match: 10. DNA for the CDR3: TGTGCCAGCAGTGAAACTTGGGGGGGGTCGGGGACCCAGTACTTC. Amino acid sequence: CASSETWGGSGTQYF.

The chain carries TRBV6-5 and TRBJ1-2, with 9 bases identical to TRBD1. The ends lost 6 bases at V and 6 bases at J; junction bases unmatched: 8. CDR3 length: 14 amino acids. From germline, CDR1 is MNHEY and CDR2 SVGAGI. The CDR3 DNA follows: TGTGCCAGCAGACGTCAACAGGGGGCGCATGGCTACACCTTC. It codes for CASRRQQGAHGYTF.

This rearrangement joins TRBV7-6 to TRBJ1-6, with D possibly being TRBD1 (6 bases). Germline V gene lookup returns CDR1 SGHVS and CDR2 FNYEAQ. The germline V and J ends were trimmed by 6 bases and 3 bases, with 12 bases remaining between them. The CDR3 covers 15 residues. CDR3 bases: TGTGCCAGCAGTTCGGGACAATTCTATAATTCACCCCTCCACTTT. Translation gives CASSSGQFYNSPLHF.

This clone was observed a handful of times. The gene calls are TRBV5-1 and TRBJ2-5, with 8 bases matching TRBD1. This CDR3 spans 15 amino acids. Germline V lookup: CDR1 SGHRS, CDR2 YFSETQ. The V and J ends lost 0 bases and 4 bases, in that order; junction bases with no gene match: 5. The CDR3 region has the DNA TGCGCCAGCAGCTTGGGGGACAGGTACAGAGAGACCCAGTACTTC. This translates into CASSLGDRYRETQYF. The full variable domain, in which reference TRBV5-1 and TRBJ2-5 provide the parts outside the CDR3, is KAGVTQTPRYLIKTRGQQVTLSCSPISGHRSVSWYQQTPGQGLQFLFEYFSETQRNKGNFPGRFSGRQFSNSRSEMNVSTLELGDSALYLCASSLGDRYRETQYFGPGTRLLVL.

The DNA for the CDR3 is TGTGCCAGCATGACAGGGTCGAACACCGGGGAGCTGTTTTTT. Translating gives CASMTGSNTGELFF. V usage is TRBV9 and J usage is TRBJ2-2, with 7 bases that match TRBD1. CDR3 length: 14 residues. Germline CDR1 is SGDLS and CDR2 is YYNGEE. After removal of 6 bases from V and 0 bases from J, the junction contained 2 bases not matched to a gene.

A few counts support this clone. The genes are TRBV18 and TRBJ2-2, with unresolved D. Trimming cost V 2 bases and J 4 bases, with 11 bases left between them. The CDR3 covers 15 residues. CDR1 KGHSH and CDR2 LQKENI come from the germline V gene. This chain's CDR3 is CASSPLTTGTGELFF. For the CDR3, the DNA is TGTGCCAGCTCACCATTAACTACGGGCACCGGGGAGCTGTTTTTT.

The table lists this clone with a few counts. J is TRBJ1-6 and V is TRBV6-1; unclear D gene. Per the germline V gene, CDR1 is MNHNS and CDR2 is SASEGT. The length of the CDR3 is 15 residues. Trimming stripped 3 bases from V and 0 bases from J, with 6 bases between. The CDR3 bases are TGTGCCAGCAGTGATGCCAGCTCCTATAATTCACCCCTCCACTTT. This codes for CASSDASSYNSPLHF.

The V and J genes are TRBV2 and TRBJ2-1; D not certain. In germline, CDR1 is SNHLY, CDR2 FYNNEI. Trimming stripped 7 bases from V and 9 bases from J, with 13 bases between. The CDR3 sequence is 12 residues long. The CDR3 loop is CASTGMEIEQFF. In DNA, the CDR3 is TGTGCCAGCACAGGAATGGAAATTGAGCAGTTCTTC.

The rearrangement uses TRBV11-2 and TRBJ2-3; D not certain. V was trimmed by 11 bases and J by 0 bases, leaving 12 bases between them. The germline gives CDR1 SGHAT, CDR2 FQNNGV. This CDR3 is 13 amino acids long. CDR3 in DNA: TGTGCCGCCAGATTCTCTAGCACAGATACGCAGTATTTT. It encodes CAARFSSTDTQYF.

The V and J genes are TRBV5-1 and TRBJ2-3, with TRBD2 matching over 13 bases. V lost 4 bases to trimming and J lost 4 bases; unmatched junction nucleotides: 6. Germline V gene data show CDR1 as SGHRS and CDR2 as YFSETQ. CDR3 length: 16 residues. The CDR3 nucleotides read TGCGCCAGCAGCACCGGACTAGCGGGGGCCTCAGATACGCAGTATTTT. Its protein is CASSTGLAGASDTQYF.

V usage is TRBV6-1 and J usage is TRBJ1-2; a weak D match, TRBD1 (6 bases). Per germline, CDR1 MNHNS and CDR2 SASEGT. The CDR3 has 11 amino acids. Trimming removed 7 bases at V and 11 bases at J, with 14 bases between. This chain's CDR3 is CASTNGQLYTF. The CDR3 DNA follows: TGTGCCAGCACTAACGGACAGCTGTACACCTTC.

The V and J genes are TRBV5-1 and TRBJ1-1; D gene uncertain. The CDR3 length is 12 residues. Trimming removed 6 bases at V and 1 base at J, with 7 bases between. The germline V gene has CDR1 SGHRS and CDR2 YFSETQ. Written as DNA, the CDR3 is TGCGCCAGCATGAGACAGAACACTGAAGCTTTCTTT. Its translation: CASMRQNTEAFF.

This chain joins TRBV30 and TRBJ2-1; 10 bases line up with TRBD2. V shed 4 bases and J 8 bases; nucleotides not matched to a gene: 5. The CDR3 totals 13 residues. CDR1 GTSNPN and CDR2 SVGIG come from the germline V gene (reference sequence). This CDR3 is CAWTSGSSYEQFF. The CDR3, as DNA: TGTGCCTGGACTAGCGGGAGTTCATATGAGCAGTTCTTC.

The V gene is TRBV6-5, the J gene TRBJ1-3, with no clear D. The CDR3 is 13 residues long. Trimming removed 2 bases at V and 3 bases at J, with 5 bases between. Germline V gene lookup returns CDR1 MNHEY and CDR2 SVGAGI. This CDR3 reads CASSYRSGNTIYF. DNA for the CDR3: TGTGCCAGCAGTTACAGGAGTGGAAACACCATATATTTT.

The rearrangement uses TRBV9 and TRBJ1-4; TRBD1 aligns across 10 bases. The CDR3 consists of 13 residues. Germline V gene data show CDR1 as SGDLS and CDR2 as YYNGEE. J lost 8 bases, V lost 6 bases, and 4 bases had no gene match. The CDR3 bases are TGTGCCAGCAACCGGGACAGGGGCGAAAAACTGTTTTTT. This sequence encodes CASNRDRGEKLFF.

This chain connects TRBV11-2 to TRBJ2-2, with a tentative D call TRBD2 (5 bases). V was shortened by 0 bases and J by 2 bases, with 10 bases between the two germline ends. Germline CDR1 SGHAT, CDR2 FQNNGV. The CDR3 sequence is 16 residues long. For the CDR3, the DNA is TGTGCCAGCAGCTTAGAAATCGGGGATAACACCGGGGAGCTGTTTTTT. This sequence encodes CASSLEIGDNTGELFF.